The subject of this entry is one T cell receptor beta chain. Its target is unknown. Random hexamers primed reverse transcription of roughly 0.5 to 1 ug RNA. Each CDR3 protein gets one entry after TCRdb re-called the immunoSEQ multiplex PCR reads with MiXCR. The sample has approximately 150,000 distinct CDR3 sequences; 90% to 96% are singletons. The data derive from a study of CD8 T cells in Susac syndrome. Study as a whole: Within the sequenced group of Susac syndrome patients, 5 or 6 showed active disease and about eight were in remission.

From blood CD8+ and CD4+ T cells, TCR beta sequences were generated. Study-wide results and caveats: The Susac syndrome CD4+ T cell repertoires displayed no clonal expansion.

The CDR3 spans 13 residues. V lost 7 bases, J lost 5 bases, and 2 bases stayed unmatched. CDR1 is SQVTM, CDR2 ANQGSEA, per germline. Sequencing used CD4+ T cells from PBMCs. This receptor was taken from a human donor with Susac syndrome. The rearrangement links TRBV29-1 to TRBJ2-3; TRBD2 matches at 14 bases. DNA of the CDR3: TGCAGCGCCGGGACTAGCGGGAGAGATACGCAGTATTTT. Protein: CSAGTSGRDTQYF.